This TCR beta chain is from a study of blood T cell repertoires in COVID-19. At the level of the study: The United States, Italy and Spain supplied acute and convalescent COVID-19 samples.

Participant ages covered roughly 18 to 89 years across 25 or so US areas. Clinical histories supplied by participants themselves formed the basis of cohort assignment. The table came from immunoSEQ multiplex PCR; TCRdb's copy has only in-frame clones and leaves some out. Of 200,000 or so clones in the sample, 88% were seen once. There are 19 residues in the CDR3. The V and J ends lost 2 bases and 8 bases, in that order; junction bases with no gene match: 21. Germline CDR1 SGDLS, CDR2 YYNGEE. This TCR derives from a woman between 40 and 50 years old with acute COVID-19. The sequenced sample was PBMCs or T cells enriched from blood (not recorded which). The V and J genes are TRBV9 and TRBJ1-4; 7 bases map to TRBD1. CDR3 DNA: TGTGCCAGCAGCGTCGATCCCGGGACAGCTATCCCTGACGAGGAAAAACTGTTTTTT. Translation gives CASSVDPGTAIPDEEKLFF.